This is a list of T cell receptor beta chains from one sample in a study of cytomegalovirus exposure and HLA in healthy donors. TCRdb's copy holds only in-frame clones and misses some; the assay was immunoSEQ multiplex PCR. The data hold fewer than 200,000 clones, with roughly 81% observed a single time. The material sequenced was PBMCs. The receptor set was obtained from a woman aged 50 to 60 in good health and CMV-seronegative. Both conserved end residues are part of each CDR3. D genes are given only for firm matches. The listing skips clone size in some rows; elsewhere it reads once, few, many or a size class.

j_call: TRBJ2-3
d_call: TRBD2
v_call: TRBV27
clone_size: .
cdr3_nt: TGTGCCAGCAGTTTCCTAGCGGGAGTCTCAGATACGCAGTATTTT
cdr3_aa: CASSFLAGVSDTQYF

j_call: TRBJ1-2
d_call: .
v_call: TRBV5-1
clone_size: .
cdr3_nt: TGCGCCAGCAGCTTCGGGACAACTCTCGGCACCTTGGCCTTC
cdr3_aa: CASSFGTTLGTLAF

j_call: TRBJ2-2
d_call: TRBD2
v_call: TRBV18
clone_size: once
cdr3_nt: TGTGCCAGCTCACCACCCAGCGGGGGCCCCACCGGGGAGCTGTTTTTT
cdr3_aa: CASSPPSGGPTGELFF

j_call: TRBJ1-2
d_call: .
v_call: TRBV7-9
clone_size: .
cdr3_nt: TGTGCCAGCAGCCCTCGGACACTCGCGGGGGTTGAGGGCTACACCTTC
cdr3_aa: CASSPRTLAGVEGYTF

j_call: TRBJ2-7
d_call: .
v_call: TRBV14
clone_size: .
cdr3_nt: TGTGCCAGCAGCTACGGACAGAAGGCAAACGAGCAGTACTTC
cdr3_aa: CASSYGQKANEQYF

j_call: TRBJ2-7
d_call: TRBD1
v_call: TRBV2
clone_size: .
cdr3_nt: TGTGCCATCAGGATCCGGGACAGCCTCTACGAGCAGTACTTC
cdr3_aa: CAIRIRDSLYEQYF

j_call: TRBJ1-3
d_call: .
v_call: TRBV9
clone_size: .
cdr3_nt: TGTGCCAGCAGCGTAGGAGGTGCCCACCTCTCTGGAAACACCATATATTTT
cdr3_aa: CASSVGGAHLSGNTIYF

j_call: TRBJ1-2
d_call: .
v_call: TRBV7-9
clone_size: .
cdr3_nt: TGTTCCAGCAGCTCTCCACGGGGGGCACCAAACTATGGCTACACCTTC
cdr3_aa: CSSSSPRGAPNYGYTF

j_call: TRBJ1-1
d_call: .
v_call: TRBV6-1
clone_size: .
cdr3_nt: TGTGCCAGCAGTGATCGGGCAAACAGGGTTATCACTGAAGCTTTCTTT
cdr3_aa: CASSDRANRVITEAFF

j_call: TRBJ2-5
d_call: .
v_call: TRBV5-1
clone_size: once
cdr3_nt: TGCGCCAGCGTACAGGACCAAGAGACCCAGTACTTC
cdr3_aa: CASVQDQETQYF

j_call: TRBJ2-1
d_call: .
v_call: TRBV2
clone_size: .
cdr3_nt: TGTGCCAGCGGGAGCCAACAGGGTTCCTACAATGAGCAGTTCTTC
cdr3_aa: CASGSQQGSYNEQFF

j_call: TRBJ1-1
d_call: TRBD1
v_call: TRBV5-1
clone_size: once
cdr3_nt: TGCGCCAGCAGCTTGGCCACAGGGGGTAGCACTGAAGCTTTCTTT
cdr3_aa: CASSLATGGSTEAFF

j_call: TRBJ1-2
d_call: .
v_call: TRBV5-8
clone_size: .
cdr3_nt: TGTGCCAGCAGCTCCGGGCTAGGGGGACCTTCTTATTATGGCTACACCTTC
cdr3_aa: CASSSGLGGPSYYGYTF

j_call: TRBJ1-5
d_call: TRBD1
v_call: TRBV5-5
clone_size: .
cdr3_nt: TGTGCCAGCAGCCTTGAGGGGGCGCGGAATCAGCCCCAGCATTTT
cdr3_aa: CASSLEGARNQPQHF

j_call: TRBJ1-1
d_call: .
v_call: TRBV29-1
clone_size: .
cdr3_nt: TGCAGCGTTGTGGGTGGGCGAGAGAACACTGAAGCTTTCTTT
cdr3_aa: CSVVGGRENTEAFF

j_call: TRBJ1-6
d_call: .
v_call: TRBV27
clone_size: .
cdr3_nt: TGTGCCAGCAGTTCGGGAGGGGTTCATTCACCCCTCCACTTT
cdr3_aa: CASSSGGVHSPLHF

j_call: TRBJ1-2
d_call: .
v_call: TRBV9
clone_size: .
cdr3_nt: TGTGCCAGCAGCGTAGATCCTGTAAACTATGGCTACACCTTC
cdr3_aa: CASSVDPVNYGYTF

j_call: TRBJ1-1
d_call: .
v_call: TRBV7-8
clone_size: once
cdr3_nt: TGTGCCAGCAGCCCCCGGGGCACTGAAGCTTTCTTT
cdr3_aa: CASSPRGTEAFF

j_call: TRBJ1-1
d_call: .
v_call: TRBV6-5
clone_size: .
cdr3_nt: TGTGCCAGCAGGATCAGGGGAGAGAACACTGAAGCTTTCTTT
cdr3_aa: CASRIRGENTEAFF

j_call: TRBJ2-7
d_call: .
v_call: TRBV21-1
clone_size: .
cdr3_nt: TGTGCCAGCAGCAAAGTGAGAGACAGGGGTGCCTACGAGCAGTACTTC
cdr3_aa: CASSKVRDRGAYEQYF